What follows are 12 T cell receptor beta chains derived from one specimen sequenced in a study of molecular identifiers for immune sequencing clone quantification. TCRdb used MiXCR to reprocess the PCR reads, holding one entry per CDR3 protein. The profile shows several thousand distinct CDR3 sequences, 13% to 15% of them singletons. Sequencing used naive CD8+ T cells from blood, with Jurkat cell RNA spiked in. Subset of the sample: FACS-sorted CD8+CD4-CCR7+CD45RA+ naive T cells. All receptors come from a human donor in good health. Some libraries in this study had Jurkat cell RNA spiked in.

The table lists this clonotype with many counts. The rearrangement joins TRBV5-4 to TRBJ2-7; no definite D call. This CDR3 is built from 12 residues. CDR1 is SGHNT, CDR2 YYREEE, per germline (reference sequence). V was trimmed by 4 bases and J by 6 bases, leaving 11 bases between them. The CDR3 region is CASSKPSGEQYF. CDR3 nucleotide sequence: TGTGCCAGCAGCAAGCCTAGTGGCGAGCAGTACTTC. The full variable domain, its missing parts supplied by reference TRBV5-4 and TRBJ2-7, is ETGVTQSPTHLIKTRGQQVTLRCSSQSGHNTVSWYQQALGQGPQFIFQYYREEENGRGNFPPRFSGLQFPNYSSELNVNALELDDSALYLCASSKPSGEQYFGPGTRLTVT.

At least ten counts were recorded for this clonotype. V usage is TRBV29-1 and J usage is TRBJ1-1; D unclear. Germline V gives CDR1 SQVTM, CDR2 ANQGSEA. This CDR3 has 16 amino acids. The V gene lost 1 base and the J gene lost 0 bases, with 15 bases spanning the gap. CDR3 coding DNA: TGCAGCGTTGAAGCCGCTTGGATCGGGGTGAACACTGAAGCTTTCTTT. It codes for CSVEAAWIGVNTEAFF.

A word on this clonotype: A much larger clone is a single base away; this may be a read error. The CDR3 end shows no conserved phenylalanine or tryptophan, and so a read error is likely. V is TRBV4-1 and J is TRBJ2-5, with 7 nucleotides matching TRBD2. The ends lost 6 bases at V and 3 bases at J; junction bases unmatched: 7. CDR3 length: 14 residues. Germline CDR1 is MGHRA and CDR2 is YSYEKL. CDR3 protein: CASRGDYLEETQYL. The CDR3 DNA is TGCGCCAGCAGGGGGGACTACCTGGAAGAGACCCAGTACTTA.

As concerns this clonotype: Mismatch with germline at one junction end may stem from a read error. The chain joins TRBV7-9 to TRBJ1-3; 7 bases match TRBD1. The germline V gene encodes CDR1 SEHNR and CDR2 FQNEAQ (reference sequence). CDR3 length: 21 residues. CDR3 sequence (DNA): TGTGACAGCAGGTTACCCGTTACAGGGGAAGTCAGTAGGGGACCTGAAAACACCATATATTTT. This sequence encodes CDSRLPVTGEVSRGPENTIYF.

This clonotype is medium-sized within its sample. The gene calls are TRBV7-2 and TRBJ2-7; the D gene is possibly TRBD2 (6 bases). V shed 5 bases and J shed 1 base, with 12 bases lying between them. This CDR3 is built from 14 residues. Germline V gene data show CDR1 as SGHTA and CDR2 as FQGNSA. This chain's CDR3 is CASSRPGLSYEQYF. The CDR3 DNA sequence: TGTGCCAGCAGCCGACCGGGACTTTCCTACGAGCAGTACTTC. Full variable domain (rest looked up from reference TRBV7-2 and TRBJ2-7): GAGVSQSPSNKVTEKGKDVELRCDPISGHTALYWYRQSLGQGLEFLIYFQGNSAPDKSGLPSDRFSAERTGGSVSTLTIQRTQQEDSAVYLCASSRPGLSYEQYFGPGTRLTVT.

Many counts were recorded for this clonotype. The chain employs TRBV27 and TRBJ1-2; D call uncertain. The V end was cut by 2 bases, the J end by 3 bases, with 7 bases between. The germline gives CDR1 MNHEY, CDR2 SMNVEV (reference sequence). The CDR3 is 13 amino acids. CDR3 amino acids: CASSLGPYYGYTF. CDR3 DNA sequence: TGTGCCAGCAGTTTAGGCCCCTACTATGGCTACACCTTC.

This clonotype was picked up many times. DNA for the CDR3: TGTGCCAGCACCATAGGGGGAGGGACTGAAGCTTTCTTT. The encoded protein is CASTIGGGTEAFF. This rearrangement joins TRBV12-3 or TRBV12-4 to TRBJ1-1; D is possibly TRBD1 (6 bases). This CDR3 has 13 residues. Between the trimmed V and J ends, which lost 7 bases and 5 bases, there was a span of 14 bases.

This clonotype was seen repeatedly, ten times or more. The chain uses TRBV29-1 and TRBJ2-1; 8 bases map to TRBD1. The germline gives CDR1 SQVTM, CDR2 ANQGSEA. V shed 3 bases, J shed 9 bases, and the junction held 4 bases outside the gene matches. The CDR3 length is 12 residues. The CDR3 spells CSVDWTGFEQFF. CDR3 nucleotide sequence: TGCAGCGTTGATTGGACAGGGTTTGAGCAGTTCTTC.

This clonotype was recorded a few times. The chain has TRBV7-9 and TRBJ2-1; D could derive from TRBD1 or TRBD2 (5 bases each). Germline V gene sequence: CDR1 SEHNR, CDR2 FQNEAQ (reference sequence). The V gene lost 5 bases and the J gene lost 8 bases, with 19 bases spanning the gap. The CDR3 is made up of 15 amino acids. CDR3 in amino acids: CASSPKPQLGDEQFF. The CDR3 DNA reads as TGTGCCAGCAGCCCCAAACCCCAACTAGGGGATGAGCAGTTCTTC.

As for this clonotype: This could be a read error, since a much larger clone is one nucleotide away. V and J are TRBV11-1 and TRBJ2-2; D is tentatively TRBD1 or TRBD2 (5 bases each). The CDR3 is 15 amino acids. The germline V gene encodes CDR1 SGHAT and CDR2 FQDESV (reference sequence). V lost 5 bases to trimming and J lost 1 base, with 11 bases between them. The CDR3 nucleotides read TGTGCCAGCAGCCTTGGGACGGGGAACACCGGGGAGCTGTTTTTT. Protein sequence: CASSLGTGNTGELFF.

This clonotype was detected a few times. This may be a read error: a much more frequent sequence differs by one nucleotide. V is TRBV29-1 and J is TRBJ2-7, with 7 bases identical to TRBD2. CDR1 is SQVTM, CDR2 ANQGSEA, per germline. The CDR3 runs to 15 residues. The CDR3 DNA sequence: TGCAGCGTTGAATGGGGGGGTGGGAGGCCGTACGAGCGGTACTTC. Translated, it gives CSVEWGGGRPYERYF.

This clonotype is termed medium-sized (0.01 to 0.1%). The chain is built from TRBV7-9 and TRBJ2-2; a possible D gene is TRBD2 (6 bases). The CDR3 is 13 amino acids. Trimming shortened V by 0 bases and J by 8 bases, and 7 bases separated the two germline ends. Germline-derived CDR1 and CDR2 are SEHNR and FQNEAQ (reference sequence). CDR3 sequence: CASSLALAGELFF. CDR3 in DNA: TGTGCCAGCAGCTTAGCACTAGCTGGGGAGCTGTTTTTT.